The 3 T cell receptor beta chains presented below share a single source sample, sequenced in a study of T cell repertoires in cytomegalovirus infection. These receptors are not linked to any known antigen. TCRdb reprocessed the reads with MiXCR, giving one entry per CDR3 protein. Of about a million distinct CDR3 sequences in the sample, around 31% were seen once. The sequences come from cultured CD8+ T cells from PBMCs, collected from culture after CMV antigen stimulation. The source of these receptors is a human donor in good health (CMV status not recorded). Some clones in this sample may be carry-over from other donors' samples.

V and J are TRBV12-3 or TRBV12-4 and TRBJ1-2; 7 nucleotides match TRBD1. The J segment lost 4 bases and the V segment lost 5 bases, leaving 7 bases of the junction unmatched. The CDR3 runs to 14 residues. The CDR3, as DNA: TGTGCCAGCAGTAACGCGGGACAGCTCTATGGCTACACCTTC. It is translated as CASSNAGQLYGYTF.

The rearrangement links TRBV7-2 to TRBJ1-6; possibly TRBD1 for D (6 bases). The CDR3 runs 15 residues. Germline V gene lookup returns CDR1 SGHTA and CDR2 FQGNSA. The V end lost 5 bases, the J end lost 4 bases, and 12 bases lay between the germline ends. As DNA, the CDR3 is TGTGCCAGCAGCCTTGGGACATCATATAATTCACCCCTCCACTTT. This sequence encodes CASSLGTSYNSPLHF. Supplemented by reference TRBV7-2 and TRBJ1-6, the full variable domain reads GAGVSQSPSNKVTEKGKDVELRCDPISGHTALYWYRQSLGQGLEFLIYFQGNSAPDKSGLPSDRFSAERTGGSVSTLTIQRTQQEDSAVYLCASSLGTSYNSPLHFGNGTRLTVT.

There are a few counts of this clonotype. DNA of the CDR3: TGCGCCAGCAGCCCTTTCCTGGGGACAGGGGCTGGCTACACCTTC. This encodes CASSPFLGTGAGYTF. This chain connects TRBV4-3 to TRBJ1-2; the match to TRBD1 covers 10 bases. CDR1 LGHNA and CDR2 YSLEER come from the germline V gene. Unmatched junction bases numbered 9, after V lost 4 bases and J lost 7 bases. The CDR3 consists of 15 residues.